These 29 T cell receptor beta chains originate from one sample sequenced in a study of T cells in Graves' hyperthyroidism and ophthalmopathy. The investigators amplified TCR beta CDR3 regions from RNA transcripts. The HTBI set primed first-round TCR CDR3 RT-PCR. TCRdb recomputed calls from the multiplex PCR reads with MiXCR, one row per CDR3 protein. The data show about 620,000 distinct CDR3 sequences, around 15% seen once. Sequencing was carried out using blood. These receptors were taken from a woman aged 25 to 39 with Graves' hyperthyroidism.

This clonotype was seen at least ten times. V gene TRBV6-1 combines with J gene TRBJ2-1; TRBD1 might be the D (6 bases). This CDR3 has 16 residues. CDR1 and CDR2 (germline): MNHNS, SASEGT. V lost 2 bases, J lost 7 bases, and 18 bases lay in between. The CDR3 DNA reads TGTGCCAGCAGTGAATTCAGGAACAGGGTGGTGAATGAGCAGTTCTTC. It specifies CASSEFRNRVVNEQFF.

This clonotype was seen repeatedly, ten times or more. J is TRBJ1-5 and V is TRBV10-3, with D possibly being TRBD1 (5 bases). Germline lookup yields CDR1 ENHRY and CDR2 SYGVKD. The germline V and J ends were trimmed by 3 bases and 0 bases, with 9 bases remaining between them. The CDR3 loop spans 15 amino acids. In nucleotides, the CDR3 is TGTGCCATCAGTGAAAGGGGATATAGCAATCAGCCCCAGCATTTT. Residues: CAISERGYSNQPQHF.

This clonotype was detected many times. The CDR3 sequence is CAWSVLIGQGTEAFF. CDR3 bases: TGTGCCTGGAGTGTACTGATCGGACAGGGCACTGAAGCTTTCTTT. The rearrangement joins TRBV30 to TRBJ1-1, with TRBD1 matching over 8 bases. J lost 4 bases, V lost 0 bases, and 7 bases had no gene match. The CDR3 extends over 15 amino acids. The germline V gene has CDR1 GTSNPN and CDR2 SVGIG (reference sequence).

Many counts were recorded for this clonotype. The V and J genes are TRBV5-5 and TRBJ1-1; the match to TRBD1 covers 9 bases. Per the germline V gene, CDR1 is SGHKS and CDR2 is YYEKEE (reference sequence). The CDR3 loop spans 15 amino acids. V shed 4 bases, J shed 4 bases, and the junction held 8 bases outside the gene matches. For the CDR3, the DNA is TGTGCCAGCAGCATACGGGACAGGGAAGTCACTGAAGCTTTCTTT. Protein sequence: CASSIRDREVTEAFF.

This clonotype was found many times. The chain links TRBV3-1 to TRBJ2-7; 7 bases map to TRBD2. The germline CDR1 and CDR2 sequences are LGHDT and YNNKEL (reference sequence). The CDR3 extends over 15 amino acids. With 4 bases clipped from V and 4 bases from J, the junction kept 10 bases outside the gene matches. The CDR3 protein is CASSPLASGAYEQYF. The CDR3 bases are TGTGCCAGCAGCCCCTTAGCGAGCGGGGCGTACGAGCAGTACTTC.

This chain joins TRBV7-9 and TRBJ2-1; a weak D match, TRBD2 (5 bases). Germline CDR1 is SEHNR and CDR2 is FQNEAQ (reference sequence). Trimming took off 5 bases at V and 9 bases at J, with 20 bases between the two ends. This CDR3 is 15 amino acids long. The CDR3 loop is CASSPVVAPEGEQFF. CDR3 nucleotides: TGTGCCAGCAGCCCCGTGGTAGCACCAGAGGGTGAGCAGTTCTTC.

This chain's CDR3 is CASRPRAGVPNTQYF. The CDR3 DNA is TGTGCCAGCAGACCTCGAGCGGGAGTTCCGAATACGCAGTATTTT. V usage is TRBV7-8 and J usage is TRBJ2-3; 8 nucleotides align to TRBD2. V lost 6 bases and J lost 7; bases outside the gene matches: 12. CDR1 and CDR2 (germline): SGHVS, FQNEAQ. The CDR3 loop spans 15 amino acids.

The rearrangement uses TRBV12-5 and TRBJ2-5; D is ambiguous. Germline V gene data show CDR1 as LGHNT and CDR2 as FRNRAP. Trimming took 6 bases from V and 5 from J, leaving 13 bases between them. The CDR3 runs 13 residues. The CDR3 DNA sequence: TGTGCTAGTGGGCTTGGGATATCGGAGACCCAGTACTTC. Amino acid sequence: CASGLGISETQYF.

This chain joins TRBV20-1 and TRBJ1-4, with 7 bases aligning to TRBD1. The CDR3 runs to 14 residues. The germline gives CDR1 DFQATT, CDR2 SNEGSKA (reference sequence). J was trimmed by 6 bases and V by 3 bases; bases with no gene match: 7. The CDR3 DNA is TGCAGTGCTAGGGACAGGAGGGTGGATGAAAAACTGTTTTTT. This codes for CSARDRRVDEKLFF.

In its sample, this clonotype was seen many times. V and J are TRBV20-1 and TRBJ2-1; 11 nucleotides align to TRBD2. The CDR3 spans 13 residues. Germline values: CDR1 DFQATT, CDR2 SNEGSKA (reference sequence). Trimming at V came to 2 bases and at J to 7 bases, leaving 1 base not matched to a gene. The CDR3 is CSARPSGRNEQFF. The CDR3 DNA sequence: TGCAGTGCTAGACCTAGCGGGAGGAATGAGCAGTTCTTC.

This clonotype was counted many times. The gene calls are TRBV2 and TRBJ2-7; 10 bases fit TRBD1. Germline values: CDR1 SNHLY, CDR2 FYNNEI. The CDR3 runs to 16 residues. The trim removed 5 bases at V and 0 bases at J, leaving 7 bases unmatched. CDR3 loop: CASSKRTGGSSYEQYF. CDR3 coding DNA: TGTGCCAGCAGTAAGCGGACAGGGGGAAGCTCCTACGAGCAGTACTTC.

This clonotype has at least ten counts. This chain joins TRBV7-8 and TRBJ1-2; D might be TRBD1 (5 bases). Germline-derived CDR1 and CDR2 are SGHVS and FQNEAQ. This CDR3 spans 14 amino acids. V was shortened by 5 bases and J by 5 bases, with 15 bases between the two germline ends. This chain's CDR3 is CASSGGMDPYGYTF. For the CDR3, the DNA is TGTGCCAGCAGCGGGGGAATGGATCCTTATGGCTACACCTTC.

DNA of the CDR3: TGTGCCAGCAGAATTGACGAGGGTGCTACCTACGAGCAGTACTTC. Translation gives CASRIDEGATYEQYF. This chain uses TRBV6-1 with TRBJ2-7, with a possible D match to TRBD2 (5 bases). Trimming pared 6 bases from V and 2 bases from J, leaving 17 bases between. CDR3 size: 15 residues. Germline V gene sequence: CDR1 MNHNS, CDR2 SASEGT.

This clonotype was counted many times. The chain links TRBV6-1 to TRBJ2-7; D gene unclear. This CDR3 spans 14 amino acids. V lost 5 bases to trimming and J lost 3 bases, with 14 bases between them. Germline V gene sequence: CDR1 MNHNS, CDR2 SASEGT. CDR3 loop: CASSSLAENYEQYF. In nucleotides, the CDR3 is TGTGCCAGCAGTTCTCTTGCGGAAAACTACGAGCAGTACTTC.

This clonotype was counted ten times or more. The DNA of the CDR3 is TGTGCCAGCAGCTCAGGACAGCTAACCTATAGCAATCAGCCCCAGCATTTT. Translated, it gives CASSSGQLTYSNQPQHF. The J gene is TRBJ1-5, the V gene TRBV7-8, with a weak D call TRBD1 (6 bases). Germline V gives CDR1 SGHVS, CDR2 FQNEAQ. The V and J ends lost 4 bases and 0 bases respectively, with 16 bases between them. This CDR3 is built from 17 residues. Complete variable domain (other parts from reference TRBV7-8 and TRBJ1-5): GAGVSQSPRYKVAKRGQDVALRCDPISGHVSLFWYQQALGQGPEFLTYFQNEAQLDKSGLPSDRFFAERPEGSVSTLKIQRTQQEDSAVYLCASSSGQLTYSNQPQHFGDGTRLSIL.

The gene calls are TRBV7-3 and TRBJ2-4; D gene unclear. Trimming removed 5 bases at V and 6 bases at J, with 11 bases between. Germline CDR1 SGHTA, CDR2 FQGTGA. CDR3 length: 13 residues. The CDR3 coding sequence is TGTGCCAGCAGCCTAGGATTGGGAAACATTCAGTACTTC. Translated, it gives CASSLGLGNIQYF.

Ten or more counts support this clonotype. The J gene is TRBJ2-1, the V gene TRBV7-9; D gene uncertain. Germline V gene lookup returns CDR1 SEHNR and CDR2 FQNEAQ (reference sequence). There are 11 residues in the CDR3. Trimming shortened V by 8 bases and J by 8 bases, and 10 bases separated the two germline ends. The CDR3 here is CASAESHEQFF. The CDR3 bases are TGTGCCAGCGCCGAATCTCATGAGCAGTTCTTC.

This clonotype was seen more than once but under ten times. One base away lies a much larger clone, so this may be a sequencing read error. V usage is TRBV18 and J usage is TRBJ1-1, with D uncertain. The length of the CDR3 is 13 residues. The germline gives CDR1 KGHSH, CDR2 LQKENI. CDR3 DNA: TGTGCCGGCTCCCTCAAGCGTGACACTGAAGCTTTCTTT. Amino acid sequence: CAGSLKRDTEAFF.

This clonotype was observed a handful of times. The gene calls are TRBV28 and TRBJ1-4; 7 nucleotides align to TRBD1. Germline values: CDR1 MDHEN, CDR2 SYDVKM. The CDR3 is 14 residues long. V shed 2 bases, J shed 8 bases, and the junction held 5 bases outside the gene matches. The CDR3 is CASSLKGAREKLFF. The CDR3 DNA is TGTGCCAGCAGTTTAAAGGGGGCTCGAGAAAAACTGTTTTTT.

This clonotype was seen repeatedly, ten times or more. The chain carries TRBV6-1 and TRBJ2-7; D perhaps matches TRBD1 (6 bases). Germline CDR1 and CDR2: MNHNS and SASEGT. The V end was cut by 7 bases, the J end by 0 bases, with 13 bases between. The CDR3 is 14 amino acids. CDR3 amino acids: CASTLGQSSYEQYF. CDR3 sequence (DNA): TGTGCCAGCACTCTTGGACAGAGCTCCTACGAGCAGTACTTC.

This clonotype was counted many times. The CDR3 loop is CSARDFGQAFF. The CDR3 DNA follows: TGCAGTGCTAGAGATTTTGGGCAAGCTTTCTTT. The chain combines TRBV20-1 with TRBJ1-1; D is unresolved. The CDR3 covers 11 residues. V lost 0 bases and J lost 9, with 8 bases in between. Per germline, CDR1 DFQATT and CDR2 SNEGSKA (reference sequence).

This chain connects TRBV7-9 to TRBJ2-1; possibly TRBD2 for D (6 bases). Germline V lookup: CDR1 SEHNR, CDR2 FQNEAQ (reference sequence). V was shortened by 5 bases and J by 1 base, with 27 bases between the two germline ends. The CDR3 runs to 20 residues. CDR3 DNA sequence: TGTGCCAGCAGCCCGTTGGGCGGGATAGTTTCGGGGATTTCCTACAATGAGCAGTTCTTC. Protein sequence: CASSPLGGIVSGISYNEQFF.

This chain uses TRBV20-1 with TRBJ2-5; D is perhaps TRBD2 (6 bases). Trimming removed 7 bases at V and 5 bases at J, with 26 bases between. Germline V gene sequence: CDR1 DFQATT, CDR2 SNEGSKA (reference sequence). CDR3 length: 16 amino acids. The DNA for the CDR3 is TGCAGTGTCGGCTCGGGGCGGGGTGGGATAAGGGAGACCCAGTACTTC. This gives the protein CSVGSGRGGIRETQYF.

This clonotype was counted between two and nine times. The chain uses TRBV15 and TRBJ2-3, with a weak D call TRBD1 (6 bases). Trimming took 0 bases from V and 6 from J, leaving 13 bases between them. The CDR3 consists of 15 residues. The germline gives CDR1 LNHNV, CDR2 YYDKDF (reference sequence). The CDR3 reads CATSRDQGSEDTQYF. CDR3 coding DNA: TGTGCCACCAGCAGAGACCAGGGGAGTGAGGATACGCAGTATTTT.

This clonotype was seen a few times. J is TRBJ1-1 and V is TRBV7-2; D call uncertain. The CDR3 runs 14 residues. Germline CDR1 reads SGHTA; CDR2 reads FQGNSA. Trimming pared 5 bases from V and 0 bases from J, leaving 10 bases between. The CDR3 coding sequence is TGTGCCAGCAGCACCCACAGCATGAACACTGAAGCTTTCTTT. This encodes CASSTHSMNTEAFF.

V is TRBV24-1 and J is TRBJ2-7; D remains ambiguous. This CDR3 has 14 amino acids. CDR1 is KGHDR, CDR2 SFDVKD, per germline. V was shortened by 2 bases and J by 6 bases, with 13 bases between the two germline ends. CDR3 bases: TGTGCCACCAGTGATTCCACGAAGGCAGCCGAGCAGTACTTC. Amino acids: CATSDSTKAAEQYF.

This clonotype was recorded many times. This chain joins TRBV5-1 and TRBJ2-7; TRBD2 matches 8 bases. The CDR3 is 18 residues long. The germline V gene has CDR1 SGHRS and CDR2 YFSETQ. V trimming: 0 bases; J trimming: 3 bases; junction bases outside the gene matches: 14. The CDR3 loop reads CASSLEVAMSGSFYEQYF. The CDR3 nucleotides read TGCGCCAGCAGCTTGGAGGTTGCCATGAGCGGGAGTTTCTACGAGCAGTACTTC.

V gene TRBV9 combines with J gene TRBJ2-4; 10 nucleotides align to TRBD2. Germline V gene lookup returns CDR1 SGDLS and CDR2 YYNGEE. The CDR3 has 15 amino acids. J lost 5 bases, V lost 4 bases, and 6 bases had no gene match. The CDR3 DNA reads TGTGCCAGCAGCATAAGAAGCGGGAGGGAAAACATTCAGTACTTC. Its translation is CASSIRSGRENIQYF. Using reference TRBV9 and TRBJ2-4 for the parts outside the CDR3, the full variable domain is DSGVTQTPKHLITATGQRVTLRCSPRSGDLSVYWYQQSLDQGLQFLIQYYNGEERAKGNILERFSAQQFPDLHSELNLSSLELGDSALYFCASSIRSGRENIQYFGAGTRLSVL.

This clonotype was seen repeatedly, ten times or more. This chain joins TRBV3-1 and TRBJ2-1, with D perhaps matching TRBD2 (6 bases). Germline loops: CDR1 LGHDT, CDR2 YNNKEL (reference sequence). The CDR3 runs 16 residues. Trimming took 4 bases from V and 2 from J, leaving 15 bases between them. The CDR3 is CASSLAHRTTYNEQFF. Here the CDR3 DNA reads TGTGCCAGCAGCCTAGCCCATAGGACTACCTACAATGAGCAGTTCTTC.